The 24 T cell receptor beta chains below all came from one sample that was sequenced in a study of radiation and T cells in renal cell carcinoma. The time point denotes: blood 4 weeks post-SBRT, at nephrectomy. Treatment in this sample: 15 Gy SBRT to primary tumor, nephrectomy 4 weeks later. TCRdb's table, derived via immunoSEQ multiplex PCR, lists solely in-frame clones and lacks some. The sample lists around 170,000 clones, 88% seen once, with roughly 10% in the top ten. The sample here was blood, taken from a patient whose treatment included radiotherapy and nephrectomy. The origin of the receptors is a woman aged 45-60 years with renal cell carcinoma.

The rearrangement links TRBV2 to TRBJ1-2; 8 bases line up with TRBD1. The CDR3 consists of 14 residues. CDR1 and CDR2 (germline): SNHLY, FYNNEI. Trimming took 10 bases from V and 5 from J; bases not matched to a gene: 12. The DNA for the CDR3 is TGTGCCAACCATGCGGGACAGGAAAAGTATGGCTACACCTTC. Amino acid sequence: CANHAGQEKYGYTF.

The chain combines TRBV2 with TRBJ2-5; D gene ambiguous. V was clipped by 6 bases and J by 5 bases, with 13 bases between them. Germline lookup yields CDR1 SNHLY and CDR2 FYNNEI. The CDR3 loop spans 13 amino acids. DNA for the CDR3: TGTGCCAGCAGGGTAATATTAGGGGAGACCCAGTACTTC. As protein: CASRVILGETQYF. The full variable domain, in which reference TRBV2 and TRBJ2-5 provide the parts outside the CDR3, is EPEVTQTPSHQVTQMGQEVILRCVPISNHLYFYWYRQILGQKVEFLVSFYNNEISEKSEIFDDQFSVERPDGSNFTLKIRSTKLEDSAMYFCASRVILGETQYFGPGTRLLVL.

The chain joins TRBV9 to TRBJ2-2; 11 nucleotides match TRBD1. Trimming at V came to 3 bases and at J to 5 bases, leaving 18 bases not matched to a gene. This CDR3 region has 20 residues. Per germline, CDR1 SGDLS and CDR2 YYNGEE. Here the CDR3 DNA reads TGTGCCAGCAGCGATAATCCCACCTCCCTAGGACAGGGGGCGACCGGGGAGCTGTTTTTT. This gives the protein CASSDNPTSLGQGATGELFF.

This chain joins TRBV30 and TRBJ2-6; D is unclear. The CDR3 is 16 amino acids. V lost 0 bases and J lost 0, with 9 bases in between. Germline lookup yields CDR1 GTSNPN and CDR2 SVGIG (reference sequence). CDR3 amino acids: CAWSVARTSGANVLTF. The CDR3 DNA sequence: TGTGCCTGGAGTGTAGCACGGACCTCTGGGGCCAACGTCCTGACTTTC.

The genes are TRBV5-6 and TRBJ1-2; D not resolved. The germline V gene encodes CDR1 SGHDT and CDR2 YYEEEE. V was cut by 0 bases and J by 10 bases, with 10 bases left in between. This CDR3 comprises 12 residues. The CDR3 bases are TGTGCCAGCAGCTTGGGAGGTCCCCCCTACACCTTC. Its translation is CASSLGGPPYTF. The complete variable domain, with remaining parts taken from reference TRBV5-6 and TRBJ1-2, reads DAGVTQSPTHLIKTRGQQVTLRCSPKSGHDTVSWYQQALGQGPQFIFQYYEEEERQRGNFPDRFSGHQFPNYSSELNVNALLLGDSALYLCASSLGGPPYTFGSGTRLTVV.

The chain links TRBV7-8 to TRBJ2-7, with 9 nucleotides matching TRBD1. Germline CDR1 reads SGHVS; CDR2 reads FQNEAQ. Germline trimming cut 2 bases from V and 4 bases from J; bases unmatched to any gene: 3. There are 14 residues in the CDR3. The CDR3 here is CASSLTGTGYEQYF. CDR3 sequence (DNA): TGTGCCAGCAGCTTAACCGGGACAGGGTACGAGCAGTACTTC.

The count of this clone is one. The CDR3 reads CASSNGGSYGNIQYF. The CDR3 DNA reads as TGTGCCAGCTCCAACGGGGGAAGCTATGGAAACATTCAGTACTTC. The chain carries TRBV18 and TRBJ2-4; maybe TRBD2 (6 bases). The V end lost 6 bases, the J end lost 6 bases, and 18 bases lay between the germline ends. This CDR3 comprises 15 residues. CDR1 is KGHSH, CDR2 LQKENI, per germline.

The chain is built from TRBV5-1 and TRBJ1-6; perhaps TRBD1 as D (5 bases). The ends were cut back, 4 bases at V and 6 bases at J, with 14 bases in the middle. This CDR3 region has 15 residues. Germline CDR1 reads SGHRS; CDR2 reads YFSETQ. The CDR3 bases are TGCGCCAGCAGCCCTAACGCAAGGGGTAATTCACCCCTCCACTTT. This translates into CASSPNARGNSPLHF.

The CDR3 loop reads CASSLGVFNQPQHF. DNA for the CDR3: TGTGCCAGCAGTTTAGGGGTATTCAATCAGCCCCAGCATTTT. This chain connects TRBV6-1 to TRBJ1-5; maybe TRBD1 (5 bases). This CDR3 contains 14 residues. V lost 5 bases and J 3 bases, leaving 11 bases between the germline ends. Germline CDR1 MNHNS, CDR2 SASEGT.

The V call is TRBV30, the J call TRBJ2-1; D may be TRBD2 (5 bases). The CDR3 runs 16 residues. The germline CDR1 and CDR2 sequences are GTSNPN and SVGIG (reference sequence). Trimming shortened V by 1 base and J by 4 bases, and 17 bases separated the two germline ends. In DNA form, the CDR3 reads TGTGCCTGGAGTGGACGCCGGGAACTGGGATACAATGAGCAGTTCTTC. It codes for CAWSGRRELGYNEQFF.

The chain employs TRBV13 and TRBJ2-3; D may be TRBD2 (7 bases). V was trimmed by 7 bases and J by 2 bases, leaving 16 bases between them. Germline V lookup: CDR1 PRHDT, CDR2 FYEKMQ (reference sequence). The length of the CDR3 is 15 residues. The CDR3 spells CASNTGGQDTDTQYF. The CDR3 nucleotides read TGTGCCAGCAACACCGGGGGGCAGGACACAGATACGCAGTATTTT.

The chain uses TRBV5-1 and TRBJ2-3; D is uncertain. Trimming pared 0 bases from V and 4 bases from J, leaving 12 bases between. Germline V gene sequence: CDR1 SGHRS, CDR2 YFSETQ. This CDR3 has 15 residues. CDR3 amino acids: CASSLESRSADTQYF. The DNA of the CDR3 is TGCGCCAGCAGCTTGGAATCGAGGAGCGCAGATACGCAGTATTTT.

The rearrangement uses TRBV7-2 and TRBJ2-7; D gene ambiguous. The CDR3 sequence is 12 residues long. The V end lost 4 bases, the J end lost 7 bases, and 11 bases lay between the germline ends. Germline CDR1 and CDR2: SGHTA and FQGNSA. Here the CDR3 reads CASSSLSLEQYF. CDR3 sequence (DNA): TGTGCCAGCAGCTCCCTGTCCTTGGAGCAGTACTTC.

V usage is TRBV18 and J usage is TRBJ1-2; the match to TRBD1 covers 7 bases. V was pared by 2 bases and J by 7 bases, with 13 bases of the junction left unmatched. Germline V CDR1 and CDR2: KGHSH, LQKENI. This CDR3 region has 16 residues. CDR3 sequence: CASSPARGGAEAGYTF. CDR3 in DNA: TGTGCCAGCTCACCAGCTCGAGGGGGCGCCGAGGCTGGCTACACCTTC. The whole variable domain, remainder taken from reference TRBV18 and TRBJ1-2, is NAGVMQNPRHLVRRRGQEARLRCSPMKGHSHVYWYRQLPEEGLKFMVYLQKENIIDESGMPKERFSAEFPKEGPSILRIQQVVRGDSAAYFCASSPARGGAEAGYTFGSGTRLTVV.

The rearrangement uses TRBV5-4 and TRBJ1-2; D remains unclear. The CDR3 is made up of 15 amino acids. Trimming cost V 0 bases and J 2 bases, with 11 bases left between them. The germline gives CDR1 SGHNT, CDR2 YYREEE (reference sequence). Here the CDR3 reads CASSLDPDLNYGYTF. Written as DNA, the CDR3 is TGTGCCAGCAGCTTGGATCCCGACTTAAACTATGGCTACACCTTC.

J is TRBJ2-7 and V is TRBV2; D is uncertain. The CDR3 sequence is 14 residues long. The germline gives CDR1 SNHLY, CDR2 FYNNEI. V dropped 7 bases and J dropped 4 bases, with 17 bases sitting between them. In nucleotides, the CDR3 is TGTGCCAGCAATCCCGGGCAAACTCGGTACGAGCAGTACTTC. Encoded protein: CASNPGQTRYEQYF.

This clone was detected a few times. V is TRBV10-1 and J is TRBJ2-2; D possibly corresponds to TRBD2 (5 bases). V shed 3 bases and J shed 3 bases, with 11 bases lying between them. Germline V gene lookup returns CDR1 WNHNN and CDR2 SYGVQD (reference sequence). CDR3 size: 15 residues. The CDR3 nucleotides read TGCGCCAGCAGTGATGAGGGCGCGGACACCGGGGAGCTGTTTTTT. Encoded protein: CASSDEGADTGELFF.

This chain uses TRBV11-3 with TRBJ2-3; 8 bases are shared with TRBD2. The V and J ends lost 5 bases and 0 bases, in that order; junction bases with no gene match: 1. This CDR3 is built from 14 residues. The V gene's germline CDR1 is SGHNT and CDR2 YENEEA. The CDR3 reads CASSRGGSTDTQYF. For the CDR3, the DNA is TGTGCCAGCAGCCGGGGGGGAAGCACAGATACGCAGTATTTT.

The chain employs TRBV11-2 and TRBJ2-5; the match to TRBD2 covers 13 bases. V dropped 2 bases and J dropped 5; count of bases not matched to a gene: 5. CDR3 length: 16 residues. CDR1 and CDR2 from the germline V gene are SGHAT and FQNNGV. In DNA form, the CDR3 reads TGTGCCAGCAGCTTAACTAGCGGGGGGGCGTTTGAGACCCAGTACTTC. Its translation: CASSLTSGGAFETQYF.

The V call is TRBV5-1, the J call TRBJ2-7, with D perhaps matching TRBD2 (6 bases). V gave up 3 bases and J gave up 2 bases, with 15 bases separating them. The germline CDR1 and CDR2 sequences are SGHRS and YFSETQ. CDR3 length: 15 amino acids. CDR3 nucleotides: TGCGCCAGCAGCTCTACCGGGACTGGGACCTACGAGCAGTACTTC. Translating it yields CASSSTGTGTYEQYF.

The chain links TRBV2 to TRBJ2-1; D might be TRBD1 (5 bases). Germline values: CDR1 SNHLY, CDR2 FYNNEI. CDR3 length equals 15 residues. The germline V and J ends were trimmed by 6 bases and 9 bases, with 21 bases remaining between them. The CDR3 protein is CASSVVYVGQGEQFF. For the CDR3, the DNA is TGTGCCAGCAGCGTAGTCTATGTCGGGCAGGGTGAGCAGTTCTTC.

The gene calls are TRBV5-1 and TRBJ2-7, with D perhaps TRBD1 (6 bases). The V gene's germline CDR1 is SGHRS and CDR2 YFSETQ. The CDR3 loop spans 15 amino acids. The V end was cut by 2 bases, the J end by 0 bases, with 12 bases between. This CDR3 reads CASSFHQGTSYEQYF. The CDR3 nucleotides are TGCGCCAGCAGCTTTCATCAGGGGACCTCCTACGAGCAGTACTTC.

V usage is TRBV10-3 and J usage is TRBJ1-6; tentative D call: TRBD1 (5 bases). Germline CDR1 and CDR2: ENHRY and SYGVKD. There are 16 residues in the CDR3. V was trimmed by 2 bases and J by 8 bases, leaving 16 bases between them. CDR3 amino acids: CAISEASFRGDSPLHF. The CDR3 DNA reads TGTGCCATCAGTGAGGCCTCGTTCAGAGGGGATTCACCCCTCCACTTT.

This sequence joins TRBV4-3 and TRBJ1-2, with D perhaps TRBD1 (6 bases). The CDR3 consists of 14 residues. V was cut by 1 base and J by 5 bases, with 11 bases left in between. Germline V gene sequence: CDR1 LGHNA, CDR2 YSLEER. This CDR3 reads CASSQGTARYGYTF. The CDR3 nucleotides are TGCGCCAGCAGCCAAGGGACAGCCAGGTATGGCTACACCTTC.